A selection of T cell receptor beta chains follows, all from one sample in a study of OX40 agonist ivuxolimab in advanced cancers. Only in-frame clones appear in the TCRdb table, and some are missing; sequencing was by immunoSEQ multiplex PCR. The sample shows around 64,000 clones, about 80% of them seen only once. The sequencing used CD4+ or CD8+ T cells sorted from blood, collected in a trial of the OX40 agonist ivuxolimab. All receptors derive from an adult with an advanced solid tumor such as melanoma, head and neck, liver or kidney cancer. CDR3s include the opening cysteine and the closing phenylalanine or tryptophan. The D gene is left open where the match is weak. Clone size is given for some rows only: seen once, a few or many times, or a class if the clone is expanded.

V	J	D	size	CDR3	DNA
TRBV7-9	TRBJ1-2	.	.	CASSLGQSYGYTF	TGTGCCAGCAGCTTAGGACAGAGCTATGGCTACACCTTC
TRBV5-4	TRBJ2-4	.	.	CASSPRQGLLAKNIQYF	TGTGCCAGCAGCCCCCGTCAGGGGCTTCTAGCCAAAAACATTCAGTACTTC
TRBV6-5	TRBJ1-6	.	few	CASSHRSGPSPLHF	TGTGCCAGCAGTCACAGATCCGGCCCTTCACCCCTCCACTTT
TRBV7-3	TRBJ2-3	.	once	CASSLGASTDTQYF	TGTGCCAGCAGCTTAGGGGCTAGCACAGATACGCAGTATTTT
TRBV6-5	TRBJ1-5	.	few	CASSYSILNQPQHF	TGTGCCAGCAGTTACTCGATCCTCAATCAGCCCCAGCATTTT
TRBV11-1	TRBJ1-1	TRBD1	.	CASSLTGSMNTEAFF	TGTGCCAGCAGCTTGACAGGGTCCATGAACACTGAAGCTTTCTTT
TRBV9	TRBJ2-1	TRBD2	.	CASSTSGATSYNEQFF	TGTGCCAGCAGTACAAGCGGGGCGACTTCCTACAATGAGCAGTTCTTC
TRBV29-1	TRBJ1-2	.	.	CSVESGREHTF	TGCAGCGTTGAATCGGGGAGGGAACACACCTTC
TRBV2	TRBJ1-5	.	.	CASSEGTLNQPQHF	TGTGCCAGCAGTGAAGGGACCCTAAATCAGCCCCAGCATTTT
TRBV7-8	TRBJ1-5	.	.	CASSPLEVFVSNQPQHF	TGTGCCAGCAGCCCTCTGGAGGTATTCGTAAGCAATCAGCCCCAGCATTTT
TRBV30	TRBJ2-5	TRBD2	.	CAWNGLARGETQYF	TGTGCCTGGAACGGACTAGCGAGGGGAGAGACCCAGTACTTC
TRBV30	TRBJ2-2	.	once	CAWSFGGSNTGELFF	TGTGCCTGGAGTTTCGGGGGTTCGAACACCGGGGAGCTGTTTTTT
TRBV5-1	TRBJ2-5	TRBD2	.	CASTNAGGALETQYF	TGCGCCAGCACTAATGCGGGGGGCGCCCTTGAGACCCAGTACTTC
TRBV2	TRBJ1-1	.	.	CASITTGSFFFEAFF	TGTGCCAGCATAACGACAGGTTCCTTTTTTTTTGAAGCTTTCTTT
TRBV2	TRBJ1-6	.	few	CASSASGSLGSPLHF	TGTGCCAGCAGCGCCTCAGGTTCATTGGGGTCACCCCTCCACTTT
TRBV18	TRBJ2-7	TRBD1	.	CASSPGTVFSYEQYF	TGTGCCAGCTCACCCGGGACAGTGTTTTCCTACGAGCAGTACTTC
TRBV6-5	TRBJ1-3	TRBD1	.	CASSYSGQGGRNTIYF	TGTGCCAGCAGTTACTCGGGACAGGGTGGAAGAAACACCATATATTTT
TRBV6-1	TRBJ1-2	.	.	CASSDQQVNYGYTF	TGTGCCAGCAGTGATCAGCAGGTTAACTATGGCTACACCTTC
TRBV30	TRBJ1-2	.	.	CAWGILHGYTF	TGTGCCTGGGGAATTCTCCATGGCTACACCTTC
TRBV19	TRBJ2-7	.	.	CASSRQGASYEQYF	TGTGCCAGTAGTCGACAAGGGGCTTCCTACGAGCAGTACTTC
TRBV5-1	TRBJ2-2	TRBD2	.	CASSSKAGGRTGELFF	TGCGCCAGCAGCTCGAAAGCGGGGGGACGCACCGGGGAGCTGTTTTTT
TRBV6-1	TRBJ1-2	.	few	CASSELSGGGSTF	TGTGCCAGCAGTGAGTTATCCGGGGGGGGATCCACCTTC
TRBV7-2	TRBJ2-1	.	.	CASSRDSSFSYNEQFF	TGTGCCAGCAGCCGAGACAGCTCTTTCTCCTACAATGAGCAGTTCTTC
TRBV4-2	TRBJ2-3	.	few	CASSQESVIDTQYF	TGTGCCAGCAGCCAAGAATCCGTAATAGATACGCAGTATTTT
TRBV5-4	TRBJ2-3	.	.	CASSPATASTDTQYF	TGTGCCAGCAGCCCGGCAACTGCTAGCACAGATACGCAGTATTTT
TRBV10-3	TRBJ1-6	TRBD1	.	CAISEPRTGTGSPLHF	TGTGCCATCAGTGAGCCGCGGACAGGTACGGGTTCACCCCTCCACTTT